The 5 T cell receptor beta chains below come from one sample, sequenced in a study of blood T cells in healthy people across ages. Then a second PCR, running about 6 to 11 cycles, was carried out with a sample-barcoded 5' primer and a J-beta primer mix. TCRdb redid the calling of the 5' RACE reads with MiXCR, one entry per CDR3 protein. The sample yields around 1.5 million distinct CDR3 sequences, about 31% seen once. Specimen: blood. Receptors were obtained from a woman aged 25 to 39 in good health.

This clonotype was seen repeatedly, ten times or more. This chain connects TRBV29-1 to TRBJ2-3; D is perhaps TRBD1 or TRBD2 (5 bases each). Trimming removed 4 bases from V and 4 bases from J, with 18 bases in between. The germline gives CDR1 SQVTM, CDR2 ANQGSEA. The CDR3 loop spans 15 amino acids. In nucleotides, the CDR3 is TGCAGCGTTGTAGGTGGGACCCAATCCGCAGATACGCAGTATTTT. Translating gives CSVVGGTQSADTQYF.

This chain uses TRBV12-2 with TRBJ1-1. TRBV12-2 represents a pseudogene. The CDR3 runs 15 residues. In nucleotides, the CDR3 is TGTGCAAGTCGCTTAGTGTCTGGACGTGACACTGAAGCTTTCTTT. This encodes CASRLVSGRDTEAFF.

The chain uses TRBV27 and TRBJ2-5, with D tentatively TRBD1 or TRBD2 (5 bases each). Germline V gene data show CDR1 as MNHEY and CDR2 as SMNVEV (reference sequence). This CDR3 spans 15 amino acids. Deletions cut 6 bases from V and 11 bases from J, with 25 bases between. The CDR3 DNA follows: TGTGCCAGCAGCCCGGGGCCTGAATCCTACAATGAGCAGTACTTC. Protein product: CASSPGPESYNEQYF.

For this clonotype: Compared with germline, one end of the junction differs, possibly owing to a read error. This chain links TRBV30 with TRBJ1-2, with a possible D match to TRBD1 (5 bases). Germline loops: CDR1 GTSNPN, CDR2 SVGIG (reference sequence). The CDR3 spans 14 residues. CDR3 protein: CVWTDRQNDYGYTF. DNA for the CDR3: TGTGTCTGGACGGACCGACAGAATGATTATGGCTACACCTTC.

This clonotype was seen at least ten times. V gene TRBV11-2 combines with J gene TRBJ2-5; no definite D call. CDR1 and CDR2 from the germline V gene are SGHAT and FQNNGV. The CDR3 is 15 residues long. V was pared by 0 bases and J by 5 bases, with 13 bases between. CDR3 DNA sequence: TGTGCCAGCAGCTTAGACGGCCATAGGATGGAGACCCAGTACTTC. Protein product: CASSLDGHRMETQYF.